The T cell receptor (beta chain) under discussion was sequenced for a study of OX40 agonist ivuxolimab in advanced cancers. Germline CDR1 reads ENHRY; CDR2 reads SYGVKD. V gave up 6 bases and J gave up 0 bases, with 19 bases separating them. The length of the CDR3 is 17 residues. Prior autoimmune disease or systemic immunosuppression barred patients. Notes on the study in general: Low normalized T-cell clonal expansion also characterized some of the nonresponders.

Clones were sequenced by immunoSEQ multiplex PCR, and TCRdb holds only the in-frame ones, with some missing. The sample has more than 45,000 clones; over 80% are singletons. A note on this clone: Its antigen remains unidentified.

The starting material was CD4+ or CD8+ T cells sorted from blood, obtained in a trial of the OX40 agonist ivuxolimab. The rearrangement uses TRBV10-3 and TRBJ2-3, with D perhaps matching TRBD1 or TRBD2 (5 bases each). The receptor was isolated from an adult with an advanced solid tumor such as melanoma, head and neck, liver or kidney cancer. CDR3 sequence: CAIRGRVGPSSTDTQYF. CDR3 bases: TGTGCCATCAGGGGACGGGTCGGCCCCTCTAGCACAGATACGCAGTATTTT.